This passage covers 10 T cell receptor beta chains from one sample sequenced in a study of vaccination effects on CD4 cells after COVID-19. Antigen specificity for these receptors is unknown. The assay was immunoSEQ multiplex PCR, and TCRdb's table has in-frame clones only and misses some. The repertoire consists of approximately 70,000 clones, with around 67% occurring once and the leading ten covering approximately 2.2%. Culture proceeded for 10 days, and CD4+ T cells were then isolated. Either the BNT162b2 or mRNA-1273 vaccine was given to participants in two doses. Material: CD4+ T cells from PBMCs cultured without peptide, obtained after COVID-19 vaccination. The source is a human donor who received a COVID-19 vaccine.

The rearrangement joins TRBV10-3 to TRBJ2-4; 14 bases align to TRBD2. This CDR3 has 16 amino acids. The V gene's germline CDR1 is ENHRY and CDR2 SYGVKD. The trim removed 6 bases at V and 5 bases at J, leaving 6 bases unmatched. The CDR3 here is CAIRDGLAGGQNIQYF. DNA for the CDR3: TGTGCCATCAGGGATGGACTAGCGGGGGGCCAAAACATTCAGTACTTC.

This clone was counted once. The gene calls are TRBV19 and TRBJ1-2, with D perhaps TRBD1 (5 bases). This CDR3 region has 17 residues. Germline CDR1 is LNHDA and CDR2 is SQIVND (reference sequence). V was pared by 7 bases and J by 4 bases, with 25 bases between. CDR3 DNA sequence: TGTGCCAGTACCCCGCTCGGGGCAGGGTATGATATCTATGGCTACACCTTC. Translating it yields CASTPLGAGYDIYGYTF.

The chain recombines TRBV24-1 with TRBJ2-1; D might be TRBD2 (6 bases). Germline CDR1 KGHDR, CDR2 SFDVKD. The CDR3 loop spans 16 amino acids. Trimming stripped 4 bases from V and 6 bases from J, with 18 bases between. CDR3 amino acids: CATSDLDSWGVNEQFF. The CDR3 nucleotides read TGTGCCACCAGTGACCTGGACTCCTGGGGGGTCAATGAGCAGTTCTTC.

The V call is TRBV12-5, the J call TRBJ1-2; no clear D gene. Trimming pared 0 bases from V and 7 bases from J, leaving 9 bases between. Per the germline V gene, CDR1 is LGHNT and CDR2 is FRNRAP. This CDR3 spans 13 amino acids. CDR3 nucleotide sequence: TGTGCTAGTGGTTTGGTACCGTTAGGTGGCTACACCTTC. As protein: CASGLVPLGGYTF.

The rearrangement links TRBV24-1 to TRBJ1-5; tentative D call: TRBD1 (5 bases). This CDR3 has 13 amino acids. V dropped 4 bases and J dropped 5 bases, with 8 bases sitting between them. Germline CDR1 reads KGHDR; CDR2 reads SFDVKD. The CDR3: CATSEDTYQPQHF. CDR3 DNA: TGTGCCACCAGTGAGGACACTTATCAGCCCCAGCATTTT.

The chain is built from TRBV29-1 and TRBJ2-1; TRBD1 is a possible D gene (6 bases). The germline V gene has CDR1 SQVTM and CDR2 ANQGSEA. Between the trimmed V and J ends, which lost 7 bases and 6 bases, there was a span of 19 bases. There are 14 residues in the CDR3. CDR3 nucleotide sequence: TGCAGCGCCATCCTGGACAGTCCGCTCAATGAGCAGTTCTTC. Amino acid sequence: CSAILDSPLNEQFF.

CDR3 region: CAISVDRDQPQHF. The CDR3 coding sequence is TGTGCCATCAGTGTGGACAGGGACCAGCCCCAGCATTTT. This rearrangement joins TRBV10-3 to TRBJ1-5, with 8 bases that match TRBD1. J gave up 7 bases and V 4 bases, and 3 bases lay outside the gene matches. The CDR3 has 13 amino acids. CDR1 and CDR2 (germline): ENHRY, SYGVKD.

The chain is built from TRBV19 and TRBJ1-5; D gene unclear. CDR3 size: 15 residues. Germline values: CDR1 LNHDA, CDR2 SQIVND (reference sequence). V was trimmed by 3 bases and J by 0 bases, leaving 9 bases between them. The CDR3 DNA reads TGTGCCAGTAGTATTCGCCCGGATAGCAATCAGCCCCAGCATTTT. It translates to CASSIRPDSNQPQHF.

The DNA of the CDR3 is TGCAGCGTTGTGGCAGGGGGCCGCCAAGAGACCCAGTACTTC. Translation gives CSVVAGGRQETQYF. This chain joins TRBV29-1 and TRBJ2-5; 8 nucleotides line up with TRBD1. The CDR3 runs to 14 residues. Germline CDR1 is SQVTM and CDR2 is ANQGSEA. The J segment lost 1 base and the V segment lost 4 bases, leaving 5 bases of the junction unmatched.

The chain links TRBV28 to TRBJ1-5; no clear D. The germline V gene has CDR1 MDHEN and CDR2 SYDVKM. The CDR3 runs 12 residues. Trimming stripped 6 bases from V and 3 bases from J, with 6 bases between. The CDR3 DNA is TGTGCCAGCAGAACCAACAATCAGCCCCAGCATTTT. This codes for CASRTNNQPQHF.